One and the same sample provided the 14 T cell receptor beta chains below, sequenced in a study of siplizumab effects on memory and regulatory T cells. Profiling relied on immunoSEQ multiplex PCR, and the TCRdb table lists in-frame clones only, not all of them. Here the sample spans some 110,000 clones, 93% being singletons. The sequencing sample was made of Tregs sorted from blood. The receptors here all came from a human donor in good health.

V and J are TRBV4-2 and TRBJ2-5, with TRBD2 identical over 9 bases. In germline, CDR1 is LGHNA, CDR2 YNFKEQ. V shed 4 bases, J shed 4 bases, and the junction held 13 bases outside the gene matches. There are 17 residues in the CDR3. CDR3: CASSPKASGVGGETQYF. CDR3 in DNA: TGTGCCAGCAGCCCGAAGGCTAGCGGGGTAGGGGGAGAGACCCAGTACTTC.

The J gene is TRBJ1-3, the V gene TRBV5-1, with 7 bases matching TRBD1. From germline, CDR1 is SGHRS and CDR2 YFSETQ. The CDR3 is 15 residues long. V was clipped by 0 bases and J by 2 bases; unmatched bases: 2. The CDR3 sequence is CASSLVQGAGNTIYF. DNA of the CDR3: TGCGCCAGCAGCTTGGTTCAGGGGGCTGGAAACACCATATATTTT.

The chain carries TRBV19 and TRBJ2-7, with 9 bases aligning to TRBD1. In germline, CDR1 is LNHDA, CDR2 SQIVND (reference sequence). This CDR3 region has 15 residues. J gave up 2 bases and V 4 bases, and 6 bases lay outside the gene matches. The CDR3: CASSNPGQGPYEQYF. The CDR3 DNA reads as TGTGCCAGTAGTAACCCGGGACAGGGTCCCTACGAGCAGTACTTC. Supplemented by reference TRBV19 and TRBJ2-7, the full variable domain reads DGGITQSPKYLFRKEGQNVTLSCEQNLNHDAMYWYRQDPGQGLRLIYYSQIVNDFQKGDIAEGYSVSREKKESFPLTVTSAQKNPTAFYLCASSNPGQGPYEQYFGPGTRLTVT.

V usage is TRBV19 and J usage is TRBJ2-3; TRBD1 aligns across 10 bases. Trimming removed 8 bases from V and 3 bases from J; junction bases left unmatched: 8. CDR1 and CDR2 from the germline V gene are LNHDA and SQIVND (reference sequence). The length of the CDR3 is 15 residues. The CDR3 protein is CASGKPGQGTDTQYF. The CDR3 DNA follows: TGTGCCAGTGGGAAACCGGGACAGGGGACAGATACGCAGTATTTT.

The chain recombines TRBV11-1 with TRBJ2-7; 8 nucleotides align to TRBD1. CDR1 and CDR2 from the germline V gene are SGHAT and FQDESV (reference sequence). The V and J ends lost 0 bases and 3 bases, in that order; junction bases with no gene match: 4. This CDR3 region has 15 residues. Here the CDR3 reads CASSLAPGGGYEQYF. The CDR3 bases are TGTGCCAGCAGCTTAGCGCCAGGGGGCGGCTACGAGCAGTACTTC.

The chain has TRBV11-3 and TRBJ2-2; D is possibly TRBD1 or TRBD2 (5 bases each). The CDR3 spans 15 residues. Trimming left V 0 bases short and J 7 bases short, with 12 bases between. The V gene's germline CDR1 is SGHNT and CDR2 YENEEA. The CDR3 protein is CASSLDSGTGGELFF. CDR3 coding DNA: TGTGCCAGCAGCTTAGATAGTGGGACGGGCGGGGAGCTGTTTTTT.

This rearrangement joins TRBV25-1 to TRBJ2-2; tentative D call: TRBD2 (7 bases). The germline V and J ends were trimmed by 2 bases and 7 bases, with 14 bases remaining between them. Looked up from germline, CDR1 is MGHDK and CDR2 is SYGVNS. The CDR3 spans 15 residues. The CDR3 bases are TGTGCCAGCAGTGAAACCGCGGGGGCTAACGGGGAGCTGTTTTTT. It translates to CASSETAGANGELFF. The whole variable domain, remainder taken from reference TRBV25-1 and TRBJ2-2, is EADIYQTPRYLVIGTGKKITLECSQTMGHDKMYWYQQDPGMELHLIHYSYGVNSTEKGDLSSESTVSRIRTEHFPLTLESARPSHTSQYLCASSETAGANGELFFGEGSRLTVL.

J is TRBJ2-4 and V is TRBV2; unclear D gene. With 1 base removed from V and 3 bases from J, the gap between germline ends came to 13 bases. This CDR3 is built from 16 residues. Germline V gives CDR1 SNHLY, CDR2 FYNNEI. CDR3 protein: CASSEGGPVGKNIQYF. CDR3 coding DNA: TGTGCCAGCAGTGAAGGCGGCCCAGTAGGCAAAAACATTCAGTACTTC.

This clone was counted between two and nine times. This chain links TRBV30 with TRBJ1-1, with TRBD1 identical over 9 bases. This CDR3 contains 14 residues. V dropped 4 bases and J dropped 6; count of bases not matched to a gene: 9. Germline lookup yields CDR1 GTSNPN and CDR2 SVGIG (reference sequence). The CDR3 sequence is CAWTTGTGRAEAFF. The CDR3 DNA sequence: TGTGCCTGGACCACCGGGACAGGGAGGGCTGAAGCTTTCTTT.

V gene TRBV30 combines with J gene TRBJ1-5; 12 bases fit TRBD1. The CDR3 is 15 residues long. Germline CDR1 reads GTSNPN; CDR2 reads SVGIG (reference sequence). V lost 2 bases and J lost 10; bases outside the gene matches: 9. CDR3 sequence (DNA): TGTGCCTGGAGTACGGGACAGGGGGCCACATATCCCCAGCATTTT. This translates into CAWSTGQGATYPQHF.

The V call is TRBV5-1, the J call TRBJ1-4, with D possibly being TRBD1 (6 bases). Germline V lookup: CDR1 SGHRS, CDR2 YFSETQ. This CDR3 spans 14 amino acids. The V end lost 7 bases, the J end lost 3 bases, and 13 bases lay between the germline ends. The CDR3 sequence: CASGVQGPNEKLFF. The CDR3 DNA reads TGCGCCAGCGGGGTACAGGGACCTAATGAAAAACTGTTTTTT. Variable domain in full (rest from reference TRBV5-1 and TRBJ1-4): KAGVTQTPRYLIKTRGQQVTLSCSPISGHRSVSWYQQTPGQGLQFLFEYFSETQRNKGNFPGRFSGRQFSNSRSEMNVSTLELGDSALYLCASGVQGPNEKLFFGSGTQLSVL.

The J gene is TRBJ1-2, the V gene TRBV5-1; TRBD1 is a possible D gene (5 bases). With 0 bases removed from V and 3 bases from J, the gap between germline ends came to 9 bases. Germline V lookup: CDR1 SGHRS, CDR2 YFSETQ. This CDR3 is built from 14 residues. The CDR3 DNA reads as TGCGCCAGCAGCTTGGCCGCGACAGACTATGGCTACACCTTC. This gives the protein CASSLAATDYGYTF.

J is TRBJ2-7 and V is TRBV27; D remains ambiguous. The CDR3 covers 15 residues. Germline loops: CDR1 MNHEY, CDR2 SMNVEV (reference sequence). V gave up 3 bases and J gave up 2 bases, with 14 bases separating them. Here the CDR3 reads CASSFFDAWTYEQYF. As DNA, the CDR3 is TGTGCCAGCAGTTTTTTTGACGCCTGGACCTACGAGCAGTACTTC.

The J gene is TRBJ2-3, the V gene TRBV5-1; 9 bases agree with TRBD2. With 4 bases clipped from V and 0 bases from J, the junction kept 3 bases outside the gene matches. CDR1 and CDR2 (germline): SGHRS, YFSETQ. The CDR3 extends over 15 amino acids. The CDR3 DNA reads TGCGCCAGCAGCCTTAGCGGGGGAAGCACAGATACGCAGTATTTT. It codes for CASSLSGGSTDTQYF. Full variable domain (missing parts from reference TRBV5-1 and TRBJ2-3): KAGVTQTPRYLIKTRGQQVTLSCSPISGHRSVSWYQQTPGQGLQFLFEYFSETQRNKGNFPGRFSGRQFSNSRSEMNVSTLELGDSALYLCASSLSGGSTDTQYFGPGTRLTVL.